Sequencing of this T cell receptor beta chain was carried out in a study of OX40 agonist ivuxolimab in advanced cancers. Across the whole study: The mean age was approximately 60 years, ranging from about 20 to 85, with under 90% of participants male. One hepatocellular carcinoma and a couple of cutaneous melanoma patients partially responded.

Study-wide results and limits: On average, CD8+ T cells showed a greater number of expanded clones than CD4+. Antigen specificity of clonally expanded peripheral T cells was not established.

Using immunoSEQ multiplex PCR, the repertoire was profiled, and TCRdb retains in-frame clones only, with some absent. The data show over 75,000 clones, around 87% seen once. A note on this clone: The antigen is unknown.

Trimming shortened V by 2 bases and J by 0 bases, and 9 bases separated the two germline ends. In germline, CDR1 is SQVTM, CDR2 ANQGSEA. The CDR3 is 14 residues long. V gene TRBV29-1 combines with J gene TRBJ2-3; D remains ambiguous. The sample in question was CD4+ or CD8+ T cells sorted from blood, obtained in a trial of the OX40 agonist ivuxolimab. The sequence was collected from an adult with an advanced solid tumor such as melanoma, head and neck, liver or kidney cancer. Here the CDR3 DNA reads TGCAGCGTTGAATCGCGACTGAGCACAGATACGCAGTATTTT. It codes for CSVESRLSTDTQYF.